The subject of this entry is one T cell receptor (beta chain). Profiled with immunoSEQ multiplex PCR; TCRdb holds only in-frame clones, not every one. The sample comprises roughly 180,000 clones, over 80% of which are singletons, and around 7% rests with the top ten. These data come from a study of blood T cell repertoires in COVID-19. The Seattle patients joined while their infection was active and were tracked longitudinally afterward. With 0 bases removed from V and 3 bases from J, the gap between germline ends came to 13 bases. The CDR3 is made up of 16 amino acids. Germline V gene lookup returns CDR1 SGHRS and CDR2 YFSETQ.

The sequenced material came from peripheral blood. The rearrangement joins TRBV5-1 to TRBJ2-1, with D possibly TRBD2 on 6 matching bases. This sequence originates from a woman between 40 and 50 years old with COVID-19, enrolled during active disease. The CDR3 sequence: CASSLAGGRYYNEQFF. The CDR3 nucleotides are TGCGCCAGCAGCTTGGCCGGAGGGAGGTACTACAATGAGCAGTTCTTC.